Sequencing of this T cell receptor beta chain was carried out in a study of T cell responses to AZD1222 COVID-19 vaccine (dated by TCRdb to about 2021). As for the study more broadly: AZD1222 recipients with second doses at about 4 weeks or about 12 weeks were pooled, because spike-specific TCR depth and breadth did not differ between schedules. Enrollment into the trials was organized by age into subgroups of 18-55, 56-69 and 70-plus years, and those subgroups contained around 150, 28 and 57 TCR-sequenced participants, respectively. A total of 230 to 250 trial participants underwent TCR sequencing, of whom roughly 210 received two doses of AZD1222 and some 25 received two doses of the MenACWY control vaccine. Overall results and qualifications from the work: Participants were mostly white British, with more females than males. The authors suggested clonal diversity may have been underestimated. No day 14 peak-response samples were available, so repertoires were characterized only after the peak T cell response. CD4 TCRs associated with the vaccine covered the entire spike protein, and the dominant responses were in regions 160-218 and 743-854. After two AZD1222 doses, spike-specific TCR breadth and depth were significantly higher than at day 0 and than in MenACWY recipients. Reportedly, close to half of the unique spike-specific TCRs recognized epitopes lying outside the regions that are mutated in the B.1.351 and B.1.1.7 variants. Conclusions about previously exposed vaccinees are limited because only 5 or 6 AZD1222 recipients were SARS-CoV-2 seropositive at baseline. In the small 56-69-year group, the increase in depth fell short of significance, most likely because of low power.

The CDR3 regions of human TCRbeta chains were analyzed by immunosequencing. Per the authors' processing: Repertoire TCRs were checked for matches against a reference library of SARS-CoV-2-specific TCRs that had been generated using the MIRA antigen-specificity platform. Breadth was defined as the fraction of unique TCRs that were SARS-CoV-2-associated, and depth was defined as the fraction of total T cells that were SARS-CoV-2-associated. Using the MIRA data, each spike-specific TCR was assigned both to the spike region to which the TCR was reactive and to a CD4 or CD8 class. Log10-transformed breadth and depth values were compared by one-way ANOVA with Sidak's multiple comparisons tests. In TCRdb, the immuneACCESS table is reduced to in-frame sequences with V and J assigned. These tables do not hold every clone; where another copy was compared, an unresolved V gene accounts for under half, and the others remain unexplained. The V and J calls and clone size come from that table; D and trimming were worked out from the DNA. The sample includes 150,000 to 200,000 clones, with more than 85% observed a single time. In total, the top ten clones hold over 0.7% of the sample.

In regard to this clone: The antigen it recognizes is unknown. Per-base qualities were not stored, and no clone one base away is much larger.

The sample's time point label, decoded: baseline before first vaccination. The vaccinee samples were drawn from two UK trials, COV001 and COV002, one of which was a single-blind randomized controlled phase 2/3 trial testing AZD1222 (ChAdOx1 nCoV-19) in healthy adults. Trial participant PBMC samples were collected at day 0 and day 28 after the second dose for TCRbeta chain sequencing. The germline ends are 20 bases apart after V is trimmed by 5 bases and J by 3 bases. Via the germline V gene, CDR1 is MNHEY and CDR2 SVGEGT. The CDR3 holds 17 amino acids from the cysteine to the phenylalanine. Only the CDR3 region is kept as DNA, spanning 51 bases read in frame from base 1.

The specimen was peripheral blood, collected on day 0 of AZD1222 vaccination. The chain couples TRBV6-2 or TRBV6-3 to TRBJ1-5; the D segment could be TRBD1, given 5 matching bases. The sequence was obtained from an adult in good health. The CDR3 protein is CASSPRTTAQNNQPQHF. The DNA sequence is given as TGTGCCAGCAGTCCCCGAACGACAGCCCAAAACAATCAGCCCCAGCATTTT.